This T cell receptor (beta chain) comes out of a study of cytomegalovirus exposure and HLA in healthy donors. Study-wide results and caveats: V segments that were indistinguishable, TRBV6-2 and TRBV6-3 among them, were omitted from analysis. Some TCR beta chains (more than 150 of them) were listed as cytomegalovirus-associated. In a later analysis, the majority of CMV-associated beta chains seemingly showed HLA restriction.

Concerning this clone itself: Its antigen is as yet unknown.

Trimming took 9 bases from V and 3 from J; bases not matched to a gene: 10. CDR1 and CDR2 (germline): ENHRY, SYGVKD. This CDR3 is built from 14 residues. The primer mix had 60 Vbeta and 13 Jbeta primers. The repertoire was sequenced with immunoSEQ multiplex PCR; TCRdb's copy has only in-frame clones and lacks some. The sample yields under 200,000 clones, roughly 79% seen once. The J gene is TRBJ1-1, the V gene TRBV10-3; 7 bases line up with TRBD1. The specimen sequenced was PBMCs. This clonotype was sampled from a man aged 40-50 years in good health and CMV-seronegative. CDR3 DNA: TGTGCCATGTCAACAGGGGCGAGGGACACTGAAGCTTTCTTT. Translation: CAMSTGARDTEAFF.